Given below is one T cell receptor beta chain in context. This entry is derived from a study of blood T cell repertoires in COVID-19. Study-wide background: Researchers got acute and convalescent COVID-19 samples from the United States, Italy and Spain.

The repertoire was sequenced with immunoSEQ multiplex PCR; TCRdb's copy has only in-frame clones and lacks some. Among approximately 200,000 clones listed, about 81% were seen once. The CDR3 has 14 amino acids. This TCR was sampled from a woman at least 80 years old with COVID-19, enrolled during active disease. The J gene is TRBJ1-2, the V gene TRBV21-1; the table's D gene call, TRBD1, was not cross checked with the DNA. TRBV21-1 represents a pseudogene. The sample comprised peripheral blood. CDR3 residues: CASSSFAGNYGYTF. CDR3 coding DNA: TGTGCCAGCAGCAGTTTCGCAGGTAACTATGGCTACACCTTC.